The 15 T cell receptor beta chains below were found in one sample sequenced in a study of cytomegalovirus exposure and HLA in healthy donors. Use of 60 Vbeta and 13 Jbeta primers characterized the PCR. Clones were sequenced by immunoSEQ multiplex PCR, and TCRdb holds only the in-frame ones, with some missing. The table records some 130,000 clones, 77% of them present only once. Sequencing was performed on PBMCs. The receptors come from a male donor in good health and CMV-seropositive.

V gene TRBV29-1 combines with J gene TRBJ2-7; TRBD1 agrees at 9 bases. The V gene's germline CDR1 is SQVTM and CDR2 ANQGSEA. Trimming took 4 bases from V and 3 from J; bases not matched to a gene: 4. This CDR3 is built from 13 residues. CDR3 residues: CSVGGQGHYEQYF. CDR3 DNA sequence: TGCAGCGTTGGGGGACAGGGCCACTACGAGCAGTACTTC.

This clone appeared once. The V and J genes are TRBV29-1 and TRBJ2-7; tentative D call: TRBD1 (7 bases). Germline lookup yields CDR1 SQVTM and CDR2 ANQGSEA. Trimming left V 6 bases short and J 2 bases short, with 17 bases between. This CDR3 comprises 14 residues. The CDR3 DNA follows: TGCAGCGTCGCGACGCGGGACAGCCCCTACGAGCAGTACTTC. It codes for CSVATRDSPYEQYF.

This chain connects TRBV2 to TRBJ1-4; 8 bases match TRBD1. CDR3 length: 15 amino acids. The V and J ends lost 6 bases and 4 bases, in that order; junction bases with no gene match: 7. Germline CDR1 and CDR2: SNHLY and FYNNEI. The CDR3 here is CASREDRAFNEKLFF. The CDR3 nucleotides read TGTGCCAGCAGGGAGGACAGGGCTTTTAATGAAAAACTGTTTTTT. The entire variable domain, with the rest obtained from reference TRBV2 and TRBJ1-4, is as follows: EPEVTQTPSHQVTQMGQEVILRCVPISNHLYFYWYRQILGQKVEFLVSFYNNEISEKSEIFDDQFSVERPDGSNFTLKIRSTKLEDSAMYFCASREDRAFNEKLFFGSGTQLSVL.

Points on this clone: Distinct nucleotide sequences in the sample also encode this CDR3. The V call is TRBV4-1, the J call TRBJ1-3; a possible D gene is TRBD1 (5 bases). The CDR3 runs 15 residues. Germline CDR1 MGHRA, CDR2 YSYEKL. Trimming removed 0 bases from V and 4 bases from J, with 10 bases in between. This CDR3 is CASSQDRGSGNTIYF. The CDR3 DNA reads as TGCGCCAGCAGCCAAGATCGGGGGTCAGGAAACACCATATATTTT.

The chain has TRBV2 and TRBJ2-1; D perhaps matches TRBD2 (5 bases). CDR1 and CDR2 (germline): SNHLY, FYNNEI. The V end lost 5 bases, the J end lost 5 bases, and 13 bases lay between the germline ends. The CDR3 has 14 amino acids. The CDR3 sequence is CASSPVGGNNEQFF. The CDR3, as DNA: TGTGCCAGCAGTCCCGTCGGAGGTAACAATGAGCAGTTCTTC.

This clone was observed a handful of times. This rearrangement joins TRBV28 to TRBJ2-1; D is unresolved. CDR3 size: 11 residues. Germline CDR1 is MDHEN and CDR2 is SYDVKM. The V gene lost 2 bases and the J gene lost 8 bases, with 4 bases spanning the gap. CDR3 in DNA: TGTGCCAGCAGTTTAAGCCATGAGCAGTTCTTC. It codes for CASSLSHEQFF. Complete variable domain (other parts from reference TRBV28 and TRBJ2-1): DVKVTQSSRYLVKRTGEKVFLECVQDMDHENMFWYRQDPGLGLRLIYFSYDVKMKEKGDIPEGYSVSREKKERFSLILESASTNQTSMYLCASSLSHEQFFGPGTRLTVL.

The genes are TRBV6-6 and TRBJ1-5; D possibly corresponds to TRBD1 (5 bases). In germline, CDR1 is MNHNY, CDR2 SVGAGI (reference sequence). This CDR3 has 15 residues. Trimming shortened V by 6 bases and J by 1 base, and 13 bases separated the two germline ends. The CDR3 bases are TGTGCCAGCAGCACGGGGGAGGCAAGCAATCAGCCCCAGCATTTT. It codes for CASSTGEASNQPQHF.

The chain uses TRBV27 and TRBJ2-7; TRBD1 might be the D (6 bases). Germline V gene data show CDR1 as MNHEY and CDR2 as SMNVEV (reference sequence). This CDR3 is 15 amino acids long. Trimming pared 6 bases from V and 2 bases from J, leaving 17 bases between. CDR3 nucleotides: TGTGCCAGCAGCCCGGAGGACAGACCAGCCTACGAGCAGTACTTC. It is translated as CASSPEDRPAYEQYF.

CDR3 region: CASSSTSEPGQGAVNEQFF. CDR3 bases: TGTGCCAGCAGCTCGACCTCCGAACCGGGACAGGGGGCTGTGAATGAGCAGTTCTTC. The chain has TRBV5-6 and TRBJ2-1; 12 nucleotides agree with TRBD1. This CDR3 region has 19 residues. CDR1 and CDR2 (germline): SGHDT, YYEEEE. Unmatched junction bases numbered 17, after V lost 3 bases and J lost 7 bases.

The chain employs TRBV7-8 and TRBJ1-1; a weak D match, TRBD1 (5 bases). CDR1 and CDR2 (germline): SGHVS, FQNEAQ. The CDR3 length is 18 residues. V shed 4 bases and J shed 1 base, with 22 bases lying between them. In DNA, the CDR3 is TGTGCCAGCAGCTCGAACGGCAGGGCTTTAGTTTGGAACACTGAAGCTTTCTTT. Translated, it gives CASSSNGRALVWNTEAFF.

The chain recombines TRBV5-6 with TRBJ2-1; D gene ambiguous. This CDR3 spans 12 amino acids. The germline gives CDR1 SGHDT, CDR2 YYEEEE. Trimming left V 4 bases short and J 2 bases short, with 4 bases between. The CDR3 DNA is TGTGCCAGCAGCGCGACCTACAATGAGCAGTTCTTC. It encodes CASSATYNEQFF.

The chain has TRBV5-1 and TRBJ2-5; 8 positions match TRBD1. The germline gives CDR1 SGHRS, CDR2 YFSETQ. The junction had 4 bases not matched to a gene; V was cut back by 5 bases and J by 4 bases. The CDR3 loop spans 13 amino acids. In DNA form, the CDR3 reads TGCGCCAGCAGTTTCCAGGGGGCAGAGACCCAGTACTTC. Protein product: CASSFQGAETQYF.

The chain joins TRBV5-1 to TRBJ2-2; weak D call: TRBD2 (6 bases). V lost 2 bases, J lost 8 bases, and 19 bases lay in between. Germline V gives CDR1 SGHRS, CDR2 YFSETQ. The CDR3 has 16 amino acids. CDR3 sequence: CASSFLGGTFKGELFF. In DNA, the CDR3 is TGCGCCAGCAGCTTCCTCGGGGGTACGTTCAAGGGGGAGCTGTTTTTT.

This chain connects TRBV27 to TRBJ2-7, with 9 positions matching TRBD1. This CDR3 has 17 residues. The V gene end was trimmed by 4 bases and the J gene end by 0 bases; junction bases not matched to a gene: 10. Germline CDR1 is MNHEY and CDR2 is SMNVEV (reference sequence). Here the CDR3 reads CASSSGTGPPSSYEQYF. The CDR3, as DNA: TGTGCCAGCAGTTCAGGGACAGGGCCTCCAAGCTCCTACGAGCAGTACTTC.

This rearrangement joins TRBV4-2 to TRBJ1-5; a possible D gene is TRBD1 (6 bases). This CDR3 has 13 residues. Trimming removed 5 bases at V and 2 bases at J, with 7 bases between. Germline assignment: CDR1 LGHNA and CDR2 YNFKEQ. CDR3 DNA sequence: TGTGCCAGCAGCGCAGGGGGCAATCAGCCCCAGCATTTT. This encodes CASSAGGNQPQHF.